Shown below are 27 T cell receptor beta chains from a single sample sequenced in a study of blood T cell repertoires in COVID-19. Repertoires were generated with immunoSEQ multiplex PCR, while TCRdb's copy carries only in-frame clones and drops some. The sample has about 220,000 clones; 90% are singletons. The specimen sequenced was PBMCs or T cells enriched from blood (not recorded which). The receptor set was obtained from a man aged 25-45 years who had been exposed to COVID-19.

The rearrangement links TRBV19 to TRBJ1-4; TRBD1 matches at 11 bases. The CDR3 is made up of 15 amino acids. The germline CDR1 and CDR2 sequences are LNHDA and SQIVND (reference sequence). Unmatched junction bases numbered 3, after V lost 5 bases and J lost 4 bases. CDR3 amino acids: CASSPGTGGNEKLFF. In DNA form, the CDR3 reads TGTGCCAGTAGTCCTGGGACAGGGGGTAATGAAAAACTGTTTTTT.

The rearrangement uses TRBV3-1 (or the pseudogene TRBV3-2) and TRBJ2-4; perhaps TRBD1 as D (6 bases). Trimming pared 0 bases from V and 9 bases from J, leaving 24 bases between. The CDR3 consists of 18 residues. CDR1 is LGHDT and CDR2 is YNNKEL in the germline V gene (reference sequence). The CDR3 loop is CASSQDNRDALTRVIQYF. CDR3 nucleotide sequence: TGTGCCAGCAGCCAAGATAACAGGGACGCACTCACCCGGGTCATTCAGTACTTC.

The chain uses TRBV5-1 and TRBJ2-3, with D possibly TRBD2 on 6 matching bases. The length of the CDR3 is 16 residues. The germline CDR1 and CDR2 sequences are SGHRS and YFSETQ. The V end was cut by 2 bases, the J end by 0 bases, with 13 bases between. Here the CDR3 reads CASSFGDSFSTDTQYF. The CDR3 nucleotides are TGCGCCAGCAGCTTTGGGGACTCCTTCAGCACAGATACGCAGTATTTT.

This clone appeared a single time. V usage is TRBV10-3 and J usage is TRBJ2-7; 7 bases are shared with TRBD2. The germline V gene encodes CDR1 ENHRY and CDR2 SYGVKD. Unmatched junction bases numbered 5, after V lost 8 bases and J lost 4 bases. The CDR3 is made up of 12 amino acids. CDR3 protein: CAISLGGYEQYF. CDR3 nucleotide sequence: TGTGCCATCTCTTTGGGGGGGTACGAGCAGTACTTC.

This chain connects TRBV27 to TRBJ1-6, with D perhaps TRBD1 (6 bases). CDR3 length equals 14 residues. Per the germline V gene, CDR1 is MNHEY and CDR2 is SMNVEV (reference sequence). V lost 3 bases and J 8 bases, leaving 11 bases between the germline ends. The CDR3: CASSLGGAYSPLHF. CDR3 sequence (DNA): TGTGCCAGCAGTTTGGGGGGGGCTTATTCACCCCTCCACTTT.

V gene TRBV19 combines with J gene TRBJ2-7; 9 bases match TRBD1. The CDR3 runs 17 residues. Per the germline V gene, CDR1 is LNHDA and CDR2 is SQIVND (reference sequence). The V and J ends lost 3 bases and 2 bases, in that order; junction bases with no gene match: 11. The CDR3, as DNA: TGTGCCAGTAGTATCGAGGACAGGGGCAGAGTAACCTACGAGCAGTACTTC. It is translated as CASSIEDRGRVTYEQYF.

The V call is TRBV9, the J call TRBJ2-5; perhaps TRBD2 as D (6 bases). The CDR3 loop spans 16 amino acids. Germline CDR1 is SGDLS and CDR2 is YYNGEE. The V gene lost 0 bases and the J gene lost 4 bases, with 16 bases spanning the gap. Here the CDR3 reads CASSVGVAGIGETQYF. The CDR3 nucleotides are TGTGCCAGCAGCGTAGGAGTTGCGGGGATAGGAGAGACCCAGTACTTC.

This CDR3 reads CASSLLQGDVYNEQFF. CDR3 coding DNA: TGCGCCAGCAGCCTTCTTCAGGGCGATGTCTACAATGAGCAGTTCTTC. This chain links TRBV4-1 with TRBJ2-1, with D possibly matching TRBD1 (5 bases). Trimming cost V 4 bases and J 3 bases, with 16 bases left between them. The CDR3 length is 16 residues. Germline assignment: CDR1 MGHRA and CDR2 YSYEKL.

V and J are TRBV9 and TRBJ1-4; TRBD1 matches 8 bases. The CDR3 has 16 residues. Germline lookup yields CDR1 SGDLS and CDR2 YYNGEE. Losses at the gene ends were 4 bases for V and 7 bases for J; bases not matched to a gene: 12. CDR3 sequence reads: CASSPAGQGFSEKLFF. Written as DNA, the CDR3 is TGTGCCAGCAGCCCGGCTGGACAGGGATTTAGTGAAAAACTGTTTTTT.

This clone was found once. The chain is built from TRBV27 and TRBJ1-6, with D possibly being TRBD1 (6 bases). The germline CDR1 and CDR2 sequences are MNHEY and SMNVEV (reference sequence). Trimming pared 1 base from V and 11 bases from J, leaving 24 bases between. This CDR3 spans 18 amino acids. CDR3 in amino acids: CASSLFSNFPGQGPPLHF. CDR3 bases: TGTGCCAGCAGTTTATTTAGCAACTTTCCAGGGCAGGGGCCACCCCTCCACTTT.

This clone is a singleton in its sample. The chain combines TRBV18 with TRBJ2-1; 11 nucleotides align to TRBD2. Germline CDR1 KGHSH, CDR2 LQKENI. This CDR3 spans 14 amino acids. Losses at the gene ends were 3 bases for V and 8 bases for J; bases not matched to a gene: 3. CDR3 loop: CASSPSGGADEQFF. The DNA of the CDR3 is TGTGCCAGCTCACCTAGCGGGGGGGCCGATGAGCAGTTCTTC.

The chain carries TRBV2 and TRBJ2-2, with 15 positions matching TRBD2. With V trimmed by 7 bases and J by 1 base, 4 bases remained unmatched. This CDR3 spans 17 amino acids. Germline V gives CDR1 SNHLY, CDR2 FYNNEI. The CDR3 spells CASKGTSGGRNTGELFF. The CDR3, as DNA: TGTGCCAGCAAGGGGACTAGCGGGGGGAGGAACACCGGGGAGCTGTTTTTT.

This rearrangement joins TRBV5-1 to TRBJ2-3; 7 nucleotides match TRBD2. The CDR3 is 17 residues long. Germline V gene data show CDR1 as SGHRS and CDR2 as YFSETQ. With 4 bases clipped from V and 2 bases from J, the junction kept 13 bases outside the gene matches. DNA of the CDR3: TGCGCCAGCAGCCTGGGGCAAGCGGGGAGACCCACAGATACGCAGTATTTT. It codes for CASSLGQAGRPTDTQYF.

V and J are TRBV4-1 and TRBJ1-2; TRBD1 agrees at 8 bases. This CDR3 comprises 14 residues. Germline trimming cut 3 bases from V and 7 bases from J; bases unmatched to any gene: 7. Germline CDR1 MGHRA, CDR2 YSYEKL. CDR3 amino acids: CASSHPGQARGYTF. In DNA, the CDR3 is TGCGCCAGCAGCCACCCGGGACAGGCTCGTGGCTACACCTTC.

This chain links TRBV7-2 with TRBJ1-6; D possibly corresponds to TRBD1 (6 bases). The CDR3 length is 15 residues. The germline V gene encodes CDR1 SGHTA and CDR2 FQGNSA. Between the trimmed V and J ends, which lost 5 bases and 9 bases, there was a span of 17 bases. For the CDR3, the DNA is TGTGCCAGCAGCCCTCAGACAGGCACGATTTCACCCCTCCACTTT. Protein sequence: CASSPQTGTISPLHF.

The rearrangement uses TRBV5-5 and TRBJ1-1, with D possibly matching TRBD1 (6 bases). The CDR3 runs to 14 residues. V was pared by 4 bases and J by 5 bases, with 15 bases between. Germline V gives CDR1 SGHKS, CDR2 YYEKEE (reference sequence). The CDR3 sequence is CASSPAGGRTEAFF. The CDR3 DNA follows: TGTGCCAGCAGCCCCGCGGGGGGGCGGACTGAAGCTTTCTTT.

The V call is TRBV5-1, the J call TRBJ2-7, with 10 bases identical to TRBD1. Unmatched junction bases numbered 7, after V lost 1 base and J lost 6 bases. Germline CDR1 reads SGHRS; CDR2 reads YFSETQ. The CDR3 contains 15 residues. The CDR3 DNA reads TGCGCCAGCAGCTTGAGCTTCGGACAGGGGGGCGAGCAGTACTTC. Its protein product is CASSLSFGQGGEQYF.

The genes are TRBV10-1 and TRBJ2-7; a possible D gene is TRBD1 (6 bases). This CDR3 is built from 14 residues. Germline CDR1 WNHNN, CDR2 SYGVQD (reference sequence). V dropped 4 bases and J dropped 3 bases, with 13 bases sitting between them. Here the CDR3 DNA reads TGCGCCAGCAGTGCTTATTCGGACAGCTACGAGCAGTACTTC. Its translation: CASSAYSDSYEQYF.

This clone showed up just a few times. The V call is TRBV29-1, the J call TRBJ1-4; D is unresolved. Germline V gene lookup returns CDR1 SQVTM and CDR2 ANQGSEA. Between the trimmed V and J ends, which lost 2 bases and 8 bases, there was a span of 12 bases. This CDR3 comprises 13 residues. The CDR3 protein is CSVESGIGEKLFF. The CDR3 DNA reads TGCAGCGTTGAATCCGGGATTGGCGAAAAACTGTTTTTT.

The chain links TRBV29-1 to TRBJ2-2, with TRBD1 matching over 8 bases. V lost 7 bases and J lost 6; bases outside the gene matches: 1. CDR3 length: 11 amino acids. Germline CDR1 SQVTM, CDR2 ANQGSEA. This CDR3 reads CSAGQAGELFF. CDR3 in DNA: TGCAGCGCGGGACAGGCCGGGGAGCTGTTTTTT.

The J gene is TRBJ2-6, the V gene TRBV2; 9 positions agree with TRBD1. The length of the CDR3 is 17 residues. In germline, CDR1 is SNHLY, CDR2 FYNNEI. Unmatched junction bases numbered 6, after V lost 6 bases and J lost 0 bases. The DNA of the CDR3 is TGTGCCAGCAGCCCGGACAGGGGCCTCTCTGGGGCCAACGTCCTGACTTTC. This translates into CASSPDRGLSGANVLTF.

The V gene is TRBV21-1, the J gene TRBJ1-1; the listed D gene, TRBD1, was not tested against the DNA. TRBV21-1 is a listed pseudogene. The CDR3 spans 12 residues. The CDR3 bases are TGTGCCAGCAAGACAGGGGTCACTGAAGCTTTCTTT. Protein: CASKTGVTEAFF.

V gene TRBV5-4 combines with J gene TRBJ2-1; TRBD2 agrees at 11 bases. This CDR3 is 17 amino acids long. Unmatched junction bases numbered 5, after V lost 0 bases and J lost 3 bases. Germline CDR1 reads SGHNT; CDR2 reads YYREEE (reference sequence). The CDR3 bases are TGTGCCAGCAGCTTGGTGACTAGCGGGGATTACTACAATGAGCAGTTCTTC. Translated: CASSLVTSGDYYNEQFF.

V and J are TRBV5-4 and TRBJ2-1, with TRBD1 identical over 7 bases. The CDR3 is made up of 15 amino acids. Germline CDR1 SGHNT, CDR2 YYREEE (reference sequence). J was trimmed by 4 bases and V by 5 bases; bases with no gene match: 9. The chain's CDR3 is CASRARDSNYNEQFF. The CDR3 DNA sequence: TGTGCCAGCAGGGCCCGGGACAGCAATTACAATGAGCAGTTCTTC.

This rearrangement joins TRBV11-2 to TRBJ2-5, with 9 positions matching TRBD2. The CDR3 spans 16 residues. V gave up 5 bases and J gave up 5 bases; unmatched junction bases: 12. Germline V CDR1 and CDR2: SGHAT, FQNNGV. CDR3: CASSHRLADTRETQYF. CDR3 coding DNA: TGTGCCAGCAGCCACAGACTAGCGGACACGCGGGAGACCCAGTACTTC.

The chain joins TRBV9 to TRBJ1-1; D may be TRBD1 (6 bases). The CDR3 spans 13 residues. The V gene's germline CDR1 is SGDLS and CDR2 YYNGEE. Trimming stripped 3 bases from V and 11 bases from J, with 17 bases between. As DNA, the CDR3 is TGTGCCAGCAGCGGATACCGGGACATCGCGGCTTTCTTT. As protein: CASSGYRDIAAFF.

The V gene is TRBV2, the J gene TRBJ1-5, with D perhaps matching TRBD1 (5 bases). The CDR3 is made up of 14 amino acids. Germline lookup yields CDR1 SNHLY and CDR2 FYNNEI. V lost 2 bases to trimming and J lost 3 bases, with 8 bases between them. CDR3 loop: CASSEYRHNQPQHF. CDR3 coding DNA: TGTGCCAGCAGTGAATACAGGCACAATCAGCCCCAGCATTTT.